The rows below give T cell receptor beta chains drawn from one sample of a study of blood T cell repertoires in COVID-19. Assay: immunoSEQ multiplex PCR; the TCRdb copy retains only in-frame clones and omits some. The sample contains 150,000 to 200,000 clones, less than 85% of which appear only once. The specimen sequenced was peripheral blood. These receptor sequences come from a woman of 80 years or more with active or convalescent COVID-19. The CDR3 runs from the conserved cysteine through the conserved F or W. A D gene is named only where the DNA matches it firmly.

>15|TRBJ1-3|NA|TRBV30
CAWSVTELSGNTIYF
>14|TRBJ1-6|NA|TRBV9
CASSVGTTGSPLHF
>15|TRBJ2-3|NA|TRBV7-3
CASSFLAPNTDTQYF
>14|TRBJ2-7|TRBD2|TRBV10-3
CAISPQGGSYEQYF
>15|TRBJ1-2|NA|TRBV5-1
CASSLEVGGSQGYTF
>13|TRBJ1-5|NA|TRBV6-5
CASSRQGNQPQHF
>15|TRBJ2-1|TRBD2|TRBV11-3
CASSFRLAGANEQFF
>16|TRBJ2-7|TRBD2|TRBV7-3
CASSLTGTSGYYEQYF
>16|TRBJ1-5|TRBD1|TRBV28
CASSTRTGGPDQPQHF
>13|TRBJ1-2|NA|TRBV25-1
CASSDLTQGSYTF
>13|TRBJ1-5|NA|TRBV6-6
CASRRDLRGPQHF
>16|TRBJ1-1|TRBD1|TRBV27
CASRPTGLARYTEAFF
>17|TRBJ1-3|TRBD1|TRBV7-8
CASSLSGQQYSGNTIYF
>13|TRBJ2-7|TRBD1|TRBV6-5
CASRGQGIGEQYF
>13|TRBJ2-3|NA|TRBV9
CASSAQGADTQYF
>14|TRBJ1-2|NA|TRBV9
CASTLYWAQDGYTF
>15|TRBJ2-7|TRBD2|TRBV9
CASSPGIAGWYEQYF
>15|TRBJ1-3|NA|TRBV9
CASSVGQNSGNTIYF
>14|TRBJ1-1|TRBD1|TRBV3-1/TRBV3-2
CASSPYVGTVGAFF
>13|TRBJ1-1|NA|TRBV18
CASSPRLNTEAFF
>14|TRBJ1-6|NA|TRBV27
CASSLSLDNSPLHF
>14|TRBJ2-5|TRBD2|TRBV9
CASSAGRAPETQYF
>12|TRBJ1-2|NA|TRBV6-1
CASSEVVGGYTF
>11|TRBJ2-7|NA|TRBV10-3
CAISERDEQYF